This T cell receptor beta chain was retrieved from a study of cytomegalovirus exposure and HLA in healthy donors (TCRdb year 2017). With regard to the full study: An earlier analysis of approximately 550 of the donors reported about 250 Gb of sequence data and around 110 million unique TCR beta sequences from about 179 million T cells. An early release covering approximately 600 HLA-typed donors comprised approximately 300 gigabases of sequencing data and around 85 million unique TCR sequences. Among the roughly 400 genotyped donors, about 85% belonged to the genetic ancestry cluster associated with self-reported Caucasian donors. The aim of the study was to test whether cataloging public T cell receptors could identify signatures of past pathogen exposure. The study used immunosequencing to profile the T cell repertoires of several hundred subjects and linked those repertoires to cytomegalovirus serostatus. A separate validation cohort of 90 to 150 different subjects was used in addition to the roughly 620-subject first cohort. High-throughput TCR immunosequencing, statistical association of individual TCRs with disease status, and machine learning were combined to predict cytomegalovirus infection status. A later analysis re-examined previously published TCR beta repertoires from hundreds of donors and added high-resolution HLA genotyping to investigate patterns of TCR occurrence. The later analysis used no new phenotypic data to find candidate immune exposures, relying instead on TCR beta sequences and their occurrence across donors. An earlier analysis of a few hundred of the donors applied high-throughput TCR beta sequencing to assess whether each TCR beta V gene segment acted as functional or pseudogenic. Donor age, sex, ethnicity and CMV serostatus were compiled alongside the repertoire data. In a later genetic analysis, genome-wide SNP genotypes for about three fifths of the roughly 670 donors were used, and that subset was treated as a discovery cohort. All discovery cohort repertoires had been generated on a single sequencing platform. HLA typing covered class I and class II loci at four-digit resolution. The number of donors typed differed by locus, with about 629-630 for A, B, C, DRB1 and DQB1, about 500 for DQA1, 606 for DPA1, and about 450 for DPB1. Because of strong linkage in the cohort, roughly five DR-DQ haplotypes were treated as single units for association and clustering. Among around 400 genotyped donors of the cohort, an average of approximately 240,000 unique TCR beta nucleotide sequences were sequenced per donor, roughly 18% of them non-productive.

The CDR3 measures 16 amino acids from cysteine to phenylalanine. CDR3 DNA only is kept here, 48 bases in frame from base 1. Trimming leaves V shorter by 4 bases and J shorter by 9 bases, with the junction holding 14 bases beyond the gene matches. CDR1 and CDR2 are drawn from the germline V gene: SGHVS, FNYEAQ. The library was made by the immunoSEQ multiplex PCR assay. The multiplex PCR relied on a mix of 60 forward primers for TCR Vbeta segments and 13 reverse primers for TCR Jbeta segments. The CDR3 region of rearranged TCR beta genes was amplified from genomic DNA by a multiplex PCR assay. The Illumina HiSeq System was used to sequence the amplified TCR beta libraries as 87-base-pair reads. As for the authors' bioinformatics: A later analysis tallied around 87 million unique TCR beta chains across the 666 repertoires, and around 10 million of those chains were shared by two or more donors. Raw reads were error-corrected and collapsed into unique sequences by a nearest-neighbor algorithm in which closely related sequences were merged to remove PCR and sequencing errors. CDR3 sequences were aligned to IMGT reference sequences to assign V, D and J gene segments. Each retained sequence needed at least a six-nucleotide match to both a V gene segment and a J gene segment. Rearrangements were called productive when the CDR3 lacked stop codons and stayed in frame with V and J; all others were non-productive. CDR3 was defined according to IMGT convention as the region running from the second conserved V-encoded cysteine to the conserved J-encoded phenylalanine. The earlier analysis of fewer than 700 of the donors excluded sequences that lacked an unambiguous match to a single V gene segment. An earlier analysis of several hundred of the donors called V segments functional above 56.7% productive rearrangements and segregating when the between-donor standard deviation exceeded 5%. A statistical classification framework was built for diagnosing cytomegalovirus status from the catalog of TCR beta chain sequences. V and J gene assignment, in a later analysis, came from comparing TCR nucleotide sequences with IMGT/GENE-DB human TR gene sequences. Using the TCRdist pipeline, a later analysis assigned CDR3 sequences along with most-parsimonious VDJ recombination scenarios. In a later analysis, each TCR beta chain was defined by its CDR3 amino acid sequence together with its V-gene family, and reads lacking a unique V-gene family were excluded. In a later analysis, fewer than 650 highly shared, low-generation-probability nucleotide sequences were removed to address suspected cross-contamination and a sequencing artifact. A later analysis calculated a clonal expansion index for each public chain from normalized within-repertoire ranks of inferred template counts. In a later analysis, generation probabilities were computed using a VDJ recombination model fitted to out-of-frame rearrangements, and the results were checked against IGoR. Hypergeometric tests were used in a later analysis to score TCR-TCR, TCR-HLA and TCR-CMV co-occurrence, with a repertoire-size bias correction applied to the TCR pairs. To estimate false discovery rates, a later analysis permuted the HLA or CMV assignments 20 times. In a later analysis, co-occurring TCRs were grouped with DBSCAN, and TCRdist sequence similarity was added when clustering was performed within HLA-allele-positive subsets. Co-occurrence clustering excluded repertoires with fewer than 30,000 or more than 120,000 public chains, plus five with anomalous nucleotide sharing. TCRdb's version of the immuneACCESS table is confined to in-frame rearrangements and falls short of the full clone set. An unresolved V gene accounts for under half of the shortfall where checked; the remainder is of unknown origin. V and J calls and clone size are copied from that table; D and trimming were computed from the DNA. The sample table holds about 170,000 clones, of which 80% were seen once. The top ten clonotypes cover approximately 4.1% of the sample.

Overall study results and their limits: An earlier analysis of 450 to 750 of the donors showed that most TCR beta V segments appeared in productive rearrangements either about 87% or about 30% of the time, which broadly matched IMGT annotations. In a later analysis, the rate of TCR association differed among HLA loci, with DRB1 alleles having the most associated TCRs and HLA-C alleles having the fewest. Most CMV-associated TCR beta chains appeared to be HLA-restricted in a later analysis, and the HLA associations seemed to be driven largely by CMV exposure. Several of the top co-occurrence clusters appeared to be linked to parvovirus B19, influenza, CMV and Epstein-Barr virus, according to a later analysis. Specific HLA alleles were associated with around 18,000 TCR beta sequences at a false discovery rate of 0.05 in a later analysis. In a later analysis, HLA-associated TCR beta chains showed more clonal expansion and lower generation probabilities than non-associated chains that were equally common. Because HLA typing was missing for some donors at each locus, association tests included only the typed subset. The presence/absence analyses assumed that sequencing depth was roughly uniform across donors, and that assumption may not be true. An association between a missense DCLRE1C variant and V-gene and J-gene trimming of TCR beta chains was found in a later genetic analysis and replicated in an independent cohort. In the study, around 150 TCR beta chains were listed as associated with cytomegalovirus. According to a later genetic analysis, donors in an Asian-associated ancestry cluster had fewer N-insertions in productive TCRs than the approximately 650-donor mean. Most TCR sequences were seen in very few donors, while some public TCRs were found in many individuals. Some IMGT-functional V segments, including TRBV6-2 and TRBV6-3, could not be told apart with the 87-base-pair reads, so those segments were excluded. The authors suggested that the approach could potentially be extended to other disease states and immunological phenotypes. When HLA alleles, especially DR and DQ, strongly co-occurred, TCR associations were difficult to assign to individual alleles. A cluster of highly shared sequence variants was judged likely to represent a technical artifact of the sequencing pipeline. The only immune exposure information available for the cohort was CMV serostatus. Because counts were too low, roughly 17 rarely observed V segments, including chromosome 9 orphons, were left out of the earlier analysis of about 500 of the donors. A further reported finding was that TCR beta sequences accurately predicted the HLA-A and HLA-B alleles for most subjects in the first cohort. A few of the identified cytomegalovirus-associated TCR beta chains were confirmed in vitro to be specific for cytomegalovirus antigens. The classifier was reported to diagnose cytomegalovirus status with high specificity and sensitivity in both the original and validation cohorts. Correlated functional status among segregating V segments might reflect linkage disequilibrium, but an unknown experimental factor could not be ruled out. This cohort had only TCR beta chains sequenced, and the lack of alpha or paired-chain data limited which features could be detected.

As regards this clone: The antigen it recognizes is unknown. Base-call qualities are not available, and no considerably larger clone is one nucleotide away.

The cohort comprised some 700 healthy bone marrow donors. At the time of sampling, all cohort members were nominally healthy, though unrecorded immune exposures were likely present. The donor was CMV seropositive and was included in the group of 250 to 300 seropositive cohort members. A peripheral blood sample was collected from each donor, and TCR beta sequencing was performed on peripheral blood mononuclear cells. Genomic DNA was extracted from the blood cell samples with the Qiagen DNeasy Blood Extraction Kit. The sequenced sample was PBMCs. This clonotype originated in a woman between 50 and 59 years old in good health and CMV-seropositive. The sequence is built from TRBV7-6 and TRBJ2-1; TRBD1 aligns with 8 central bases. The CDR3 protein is CASSSPGLQGGGEQFF. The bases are TGTGCCAGCAGCTCGCCCGGGTTACAGGGGGGCGGTGAGCAGTTCTTC.